This TCR beta chain was recorded in a study of PD-1 blockade in classical Hodgkin lymphoma. Each patient relapsed following autologous stem cell transplantation, and prior brentuximab vedotin exposure differed. Data came from immunoSEQ multiplex PCR; TCRdb stores just in-frame clones and leaves some out. Counted here are 41,000 or so clones, more than 70% occurring once; the ten biggest clones make up approximately 20%. Trimming removed 6 bases at V and 1 base at J, with 12 bases between. The CDR3 spans 14 residues. CDR1 is MNHNS and CDR2 is SASEGT in the germline V gene. The genes are TRBV6-1 and TRBJ1-1; D is undetermined. The receptor was derived from a human donor with classical Hodgkin lymphoma. Sample: peripheral blood mononuclear cells (PBMCs), taken at baseline. DNA of the CDR3: TGTGCCAGCAGCCCAAAGCCAGAGAACACTGAAGCTTTCTTT. This translates into CASSPKPENTEAFF.